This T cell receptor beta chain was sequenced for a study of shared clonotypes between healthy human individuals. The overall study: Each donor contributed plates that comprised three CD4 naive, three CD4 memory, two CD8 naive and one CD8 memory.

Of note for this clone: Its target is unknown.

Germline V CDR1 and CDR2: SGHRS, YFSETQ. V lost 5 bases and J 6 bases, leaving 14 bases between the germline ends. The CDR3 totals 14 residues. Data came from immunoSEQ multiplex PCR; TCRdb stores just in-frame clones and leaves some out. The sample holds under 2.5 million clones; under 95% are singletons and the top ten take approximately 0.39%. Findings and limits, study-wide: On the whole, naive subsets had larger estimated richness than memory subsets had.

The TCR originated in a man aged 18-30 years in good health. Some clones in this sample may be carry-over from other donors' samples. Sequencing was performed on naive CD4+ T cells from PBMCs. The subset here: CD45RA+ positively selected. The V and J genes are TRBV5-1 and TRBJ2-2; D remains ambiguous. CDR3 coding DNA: TGCGCCAGCAGTCCCGGCCAGATACCCGGGGAGCTGTTTTTT. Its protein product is CASSPGQIPGELFF.